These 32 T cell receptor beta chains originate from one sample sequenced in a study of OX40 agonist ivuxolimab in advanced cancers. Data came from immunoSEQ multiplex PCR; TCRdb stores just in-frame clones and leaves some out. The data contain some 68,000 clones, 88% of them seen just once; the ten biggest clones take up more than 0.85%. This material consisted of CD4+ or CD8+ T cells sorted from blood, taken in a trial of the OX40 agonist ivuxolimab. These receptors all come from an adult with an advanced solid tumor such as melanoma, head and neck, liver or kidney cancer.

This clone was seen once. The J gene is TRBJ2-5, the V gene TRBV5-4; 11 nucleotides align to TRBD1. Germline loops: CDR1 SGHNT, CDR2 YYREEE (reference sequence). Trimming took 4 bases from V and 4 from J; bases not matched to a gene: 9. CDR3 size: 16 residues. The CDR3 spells CASSTGQGALTETQYF. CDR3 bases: TGTGCCAGCAGCACAGGACAGGGGGCCCTTACAGAGACCCAGTACTTC.

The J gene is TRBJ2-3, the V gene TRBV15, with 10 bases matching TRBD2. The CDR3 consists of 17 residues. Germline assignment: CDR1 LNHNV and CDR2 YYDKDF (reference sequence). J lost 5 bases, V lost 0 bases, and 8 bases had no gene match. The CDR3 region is CATSRDLAGGAGDTQYF. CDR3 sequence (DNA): TGTGCCACCAGCAGAGATTTAGCGGGGGGCGCGGGAGATACGCAGTATTTT.

The CDR3 region has the DNA TGTGCCAGCTCCCCAGGGGGCGGGGGGGCTGGTGAGCAGTTCTTC. It yields the protein CASSPGGGGAGEQFF. This chain uses TRBV18 with TRBJ2-1; D might be TRBD2 (9 bases). From germline, CDR1 is KGHSH and CDR2 LQKENI. The CDR3 covers 15 residues. Between the trimmed V and J ends, which lost 6 bases and 9 bases, there was a span of 21 bases. Full variable domain (remainder filled in from reference TRBV18 and TRBJ2-1): NAGVMQNPRHLVRRRGQEARLRCSPMKGHSHVYWYRQLPEEGLKFMVYLQKENIIDESGMPKERFSAEFPKEGPSILRIQQVVRGDSAAYFCASSPGGGGAGEQFFGPGTRLTVL.

For the CDR3, the DNA is TGTGCCAGCAGCTTAGAGCGTGGGGATGGCTACACCTTC. This encodes CASSLERGDGYTF. The rearrangement links TRBV7-9 to TRBJ1-2; D is ambiguous. This CDR3 region has 13 residues. Looked up from germline, CDR1 is SEHNR and CDR2 is FQNEAQ (reference sequence). Trimming took off 1 base at V and 6 bases at J, with 9 bases between the two ends.

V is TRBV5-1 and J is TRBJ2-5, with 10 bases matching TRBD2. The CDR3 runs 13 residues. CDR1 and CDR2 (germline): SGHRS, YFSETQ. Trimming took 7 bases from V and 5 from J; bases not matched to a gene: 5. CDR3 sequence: CASGSGGGETQYF. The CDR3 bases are TGCGCCAGCGGAAGCGGGGGGGGCGAGACCCAGTACTTC.

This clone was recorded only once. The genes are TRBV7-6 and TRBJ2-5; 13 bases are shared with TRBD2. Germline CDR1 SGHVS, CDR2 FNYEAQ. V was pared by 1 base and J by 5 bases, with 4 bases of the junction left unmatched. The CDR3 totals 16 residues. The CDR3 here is CASSLGGLAGSETQYF. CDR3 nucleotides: TGTGCCAGCAGCTTAGGGGGACTAGCGGGATCGGAGACCCAGTACTTC.

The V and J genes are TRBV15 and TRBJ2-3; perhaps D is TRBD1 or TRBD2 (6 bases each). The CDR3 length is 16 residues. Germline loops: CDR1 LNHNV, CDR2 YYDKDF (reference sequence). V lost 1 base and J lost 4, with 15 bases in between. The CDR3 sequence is CATSRGGRGPPDTQYF. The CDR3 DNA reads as TGTGCCACCAGCAGAGGGGGACGGGGGCCTCCAGATACGCAGTATTTT.

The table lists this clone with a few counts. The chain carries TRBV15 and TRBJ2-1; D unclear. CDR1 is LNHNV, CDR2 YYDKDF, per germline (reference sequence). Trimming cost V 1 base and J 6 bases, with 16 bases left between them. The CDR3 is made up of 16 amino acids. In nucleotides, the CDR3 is TGTGCCACCAGCAGAGGGGGTCCCAGTCAGTCCAATGAGCAGTTCTTC. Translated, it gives CATSRGGPSQSNEQFF.

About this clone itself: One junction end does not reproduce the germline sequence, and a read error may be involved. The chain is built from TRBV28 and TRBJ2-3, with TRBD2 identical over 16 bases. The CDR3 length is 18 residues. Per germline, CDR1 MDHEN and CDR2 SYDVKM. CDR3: CASRLSGLAGGSTDTQYF. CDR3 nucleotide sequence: TGTGCCAGCAGATTATCGGGACTAGCGGGAGGGAGCACAGATACGCAGTATTTT. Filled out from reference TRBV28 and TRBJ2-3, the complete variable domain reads DVKVTQSSRYLVKRTGEKVFLECVQDMDHENMFWYRQDPGLGLRLIYFSYDVKMKEKGDIPEGYSVSREKKERFSLILESASTNQTSMYLCASRLSGLAGGSTDTQYFGPGTRLTVL.

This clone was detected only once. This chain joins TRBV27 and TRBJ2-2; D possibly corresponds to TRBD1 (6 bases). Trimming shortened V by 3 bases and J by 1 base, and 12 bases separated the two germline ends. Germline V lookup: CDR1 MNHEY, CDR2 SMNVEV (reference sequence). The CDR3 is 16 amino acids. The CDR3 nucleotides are TGTGCCAGCAGTTTTTACGGGACACAGAACACCGGGGAGCTGTTTTTT. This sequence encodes CASSFYGTQNTGELFF.

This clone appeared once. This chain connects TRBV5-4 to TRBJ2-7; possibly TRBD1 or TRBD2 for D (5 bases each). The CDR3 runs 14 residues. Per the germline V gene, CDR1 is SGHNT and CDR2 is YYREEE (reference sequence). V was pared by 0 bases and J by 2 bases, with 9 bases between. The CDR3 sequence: CASSLGGITYEQYF. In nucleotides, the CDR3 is TGTGCCAGCAGCTTGGGGGGGATCACCTACGAGCAGTACTTC. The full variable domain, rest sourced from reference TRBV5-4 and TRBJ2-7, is ETGVTQSPTHLIKTRGQQVTLRCSSQSGHNTVSWYQQALGQGPQFIFQYYREEENGRGNFPPRFSGLQFPNYSSELNVNALELDDSALYLCASSLGGITYEQYFGPGTRLTVT.

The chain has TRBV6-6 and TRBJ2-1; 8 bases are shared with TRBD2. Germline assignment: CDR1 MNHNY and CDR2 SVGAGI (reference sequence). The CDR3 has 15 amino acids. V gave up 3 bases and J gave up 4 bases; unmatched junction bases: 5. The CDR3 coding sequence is TGTGCCAGCAGTTATTCCCAGCGGGGGTACAATGAGCAGTTCTTC. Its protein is CASSYSQRGYNEQFF.

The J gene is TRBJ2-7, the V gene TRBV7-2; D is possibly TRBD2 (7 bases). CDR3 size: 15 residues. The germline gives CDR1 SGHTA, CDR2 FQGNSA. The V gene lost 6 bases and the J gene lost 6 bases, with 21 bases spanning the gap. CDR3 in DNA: TGTGCCAGCAGTCCGGCCCGGGGGGCCGGGCGCGAGCAGTACTTC. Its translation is CASSPARGAGREQYF.

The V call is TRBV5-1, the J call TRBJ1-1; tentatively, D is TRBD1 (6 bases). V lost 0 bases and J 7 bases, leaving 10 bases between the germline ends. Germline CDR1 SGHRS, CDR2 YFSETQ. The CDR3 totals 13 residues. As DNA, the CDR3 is TGCGCCAGCAGCTTGGCCGAGGGGGGTGAAGCTTTCTTT. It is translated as CASSLAEGGEAFF.

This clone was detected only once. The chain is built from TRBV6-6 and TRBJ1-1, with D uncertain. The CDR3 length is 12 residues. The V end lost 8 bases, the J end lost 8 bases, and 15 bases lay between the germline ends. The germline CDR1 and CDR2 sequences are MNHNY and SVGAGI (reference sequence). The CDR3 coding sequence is TGTGCCAGCGGATACCCAGCCCTCGAAGCTTTCTTT. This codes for CASGYPALEAFF.

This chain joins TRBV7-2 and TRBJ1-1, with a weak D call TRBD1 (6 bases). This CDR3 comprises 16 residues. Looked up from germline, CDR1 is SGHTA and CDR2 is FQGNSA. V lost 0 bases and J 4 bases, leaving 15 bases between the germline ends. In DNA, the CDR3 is TGTGCCAGCAGCTTAGCAGGCGGAGCCAGGGGCACTGAAGCTTTCTTT. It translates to CASSLAGGARGTEAFF.

CDR3 bases: TGTGCCAGCAGTGACCTCCCAGGGGAGAACACCGGGGAGCTGTTTTTT. Protein product: CASSDLPGENTGELFF. The chain links TRBV6-4 to TRBJ2-2; TRBD1 is a possible D gene (6 bases). Germline V gene sequence: CDR1 MRHNA, CDR2 SNTAGT. The length of the CDR3 is 16 residues. The V end lost 2 bases, the J end lost 1 base, and 11 bases lay between the germline ends.

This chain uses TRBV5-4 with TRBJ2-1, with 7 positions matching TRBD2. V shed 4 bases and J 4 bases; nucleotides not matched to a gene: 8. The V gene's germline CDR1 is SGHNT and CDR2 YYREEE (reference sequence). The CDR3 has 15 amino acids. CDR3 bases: TGTGCCAGCAGCCCGATGGGGAGGGAATACAATGAGCAGTTCTTC. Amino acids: CASSPMGREYNEQFF.

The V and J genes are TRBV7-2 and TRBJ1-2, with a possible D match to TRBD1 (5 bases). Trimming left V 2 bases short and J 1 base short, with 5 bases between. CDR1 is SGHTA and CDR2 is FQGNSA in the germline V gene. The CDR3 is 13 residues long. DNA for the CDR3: TGTGCCAGCAGCTTACAGGGTAACTATGGCTACACCTTC. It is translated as CASSLQGNYGYTF.

CDR3 loop: CASSSRWTTGGTQHF. The CDR3 region has the DNA TGTGCCAGTAGTAGTAGATGGACCACCGGGGGGACCCAGCATTTT. The rearrangement links TRBV19 to TRBJ1-5; perhaps TRBD1 as D (5 bases). The CDR3 has 15 residues. V shed 4 bases and J shed 11 bases, with 21 bases lying between them. Germline assignment: CDR1 LNHDA and CDR2 SQIVND (reference sequence).

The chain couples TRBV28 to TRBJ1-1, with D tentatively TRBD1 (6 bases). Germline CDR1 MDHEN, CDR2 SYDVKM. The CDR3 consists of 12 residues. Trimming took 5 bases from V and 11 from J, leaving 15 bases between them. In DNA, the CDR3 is TGTGCCAGCAGTGGAGACAGGACGAGGGCTTTCTTT. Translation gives CASSGDRTRAFF.

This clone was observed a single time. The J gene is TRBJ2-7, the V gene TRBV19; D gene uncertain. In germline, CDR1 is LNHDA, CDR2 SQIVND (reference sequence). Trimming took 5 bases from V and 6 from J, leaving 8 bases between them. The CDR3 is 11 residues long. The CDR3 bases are TGTGCCAGTAGTGAAGGCACCGAGCAGTACTTC. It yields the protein CASSEGTEQYF.

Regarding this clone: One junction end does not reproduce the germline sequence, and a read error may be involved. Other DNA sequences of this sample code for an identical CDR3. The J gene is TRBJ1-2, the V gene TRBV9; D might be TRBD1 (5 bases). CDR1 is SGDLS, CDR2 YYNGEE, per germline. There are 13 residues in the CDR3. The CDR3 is CASSPQGPYGYTF. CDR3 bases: TGCGCCAGCAGCCCGCAGGGCCCCTATGGCTACACCTTC.

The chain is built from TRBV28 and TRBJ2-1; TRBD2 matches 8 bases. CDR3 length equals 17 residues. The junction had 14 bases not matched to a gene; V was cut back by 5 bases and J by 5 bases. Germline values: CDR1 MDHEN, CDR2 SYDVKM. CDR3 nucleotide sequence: TGTGCCAGCAGTACCGCCGGCGCCGGACTAGCCGACAATGAGCAGTTCTTC. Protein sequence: CASSTAGAGLADNEQFF.

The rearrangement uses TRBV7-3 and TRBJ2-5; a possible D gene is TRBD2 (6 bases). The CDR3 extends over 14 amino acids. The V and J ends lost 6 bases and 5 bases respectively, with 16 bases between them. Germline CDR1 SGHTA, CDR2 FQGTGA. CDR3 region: CASSRGPAGETQYF. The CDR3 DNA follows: TGTGCCAGCAGTCGCGGGCCGGCGGGGGAGACCCAGTACTTC.

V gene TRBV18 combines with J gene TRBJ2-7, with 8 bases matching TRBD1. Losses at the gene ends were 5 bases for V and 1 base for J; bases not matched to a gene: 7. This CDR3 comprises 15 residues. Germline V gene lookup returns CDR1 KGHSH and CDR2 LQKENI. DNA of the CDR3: TGTGCCAGCTCAACCTACGGGACAGGTTCCTACGAGCAGTACTTC. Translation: CASSTYGTGSYEQYF.

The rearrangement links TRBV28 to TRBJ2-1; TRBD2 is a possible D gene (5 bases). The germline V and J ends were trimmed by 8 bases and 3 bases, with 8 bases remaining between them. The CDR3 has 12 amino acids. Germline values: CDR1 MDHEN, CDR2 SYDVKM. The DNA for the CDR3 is TGTGCCAGCGAGGGAAACTACAATGAGCAGTTCTTC. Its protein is CASEGNYNEQFF.

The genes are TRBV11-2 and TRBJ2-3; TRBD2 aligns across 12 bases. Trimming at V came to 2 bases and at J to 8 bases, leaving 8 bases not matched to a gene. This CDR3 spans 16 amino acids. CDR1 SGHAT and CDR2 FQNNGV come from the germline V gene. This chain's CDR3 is CASSLWLAGGEGTQYF. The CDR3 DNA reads TGTGCCAGCAGCTTATGGCTAGCGGGAGGGGAGGGTACGCAGTATTTT.

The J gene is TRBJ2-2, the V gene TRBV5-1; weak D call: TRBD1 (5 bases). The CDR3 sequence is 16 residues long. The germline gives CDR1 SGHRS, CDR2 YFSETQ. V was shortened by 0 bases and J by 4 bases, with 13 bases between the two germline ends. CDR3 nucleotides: TGCGCCAGCAGCTTGGGGGGCACTGTGTCCACCGGGGAGCTGTTTTTT. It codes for CASSLGGTVSTGELFF.

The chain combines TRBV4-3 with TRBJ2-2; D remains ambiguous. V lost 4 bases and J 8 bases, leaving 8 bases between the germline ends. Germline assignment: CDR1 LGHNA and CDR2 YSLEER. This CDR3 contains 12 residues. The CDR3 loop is CASSPQRGELFF. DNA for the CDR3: TGCGCCAGCAGCCCCCAAAGGGGGGAGCTGTTTTTT.

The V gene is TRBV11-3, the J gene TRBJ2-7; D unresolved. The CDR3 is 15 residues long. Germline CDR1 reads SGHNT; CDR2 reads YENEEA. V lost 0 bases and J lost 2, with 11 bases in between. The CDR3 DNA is TGTGCCAGCAGCTTAGATCCTGGTCAAGCCTACGAGCAGTACTTC. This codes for CASSLDPGQAYEQYF. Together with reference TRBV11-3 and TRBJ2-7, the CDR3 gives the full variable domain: EAGVVQSPRYKIIEKKQPVAFWCNPISGHNTLYWYLQNLGQGPELLIRYENEEAVDDSQLPKDRFSAERLKGVDSTLKIQPAELGDSAVYLCASSLDPGQAYEQYFGPGTRLTVT.

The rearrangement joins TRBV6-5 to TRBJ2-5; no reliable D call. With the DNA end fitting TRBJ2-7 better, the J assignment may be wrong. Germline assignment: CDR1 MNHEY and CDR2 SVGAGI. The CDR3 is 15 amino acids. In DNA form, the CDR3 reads TGTGCCAGCAGTTACTCGGCCTTCTTAGCCTACGAGCAGTACTTC. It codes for CASSYSAFLAYEQYF.